The rows below give T cell receptor beta chains drawn from one sample of a study of T cell responses to AZD1222 COVID-19 vaccine. Profiled with immunoSEQ multiplex PCR; TCRdb holds only in-frame clones, not every one. Found here are 110,000 to 150,000 clones, roughly 88% of them singletons; the top ten hold over 7%. The specimen was peripheral blood, collected on day 0 of AZD1222 vaccination. These receptors came from an adult in good health. Each CDR3 is given without its conserved first and last residue.

j_call v_call cdr3_aa
TRBJ2-7 TRBV3-1/TRBV3-2 ASSQAGGIDEQY
TRBJ2-5 TRBV12-5 ASGFFSGRSETQY
TRBJ1-1 TRBV7-2 ASSLMGRDTEAF
TRBJ1-2 TRBV29-1 SVTGQGDYGYT
TRBJ2-7 TRBV5-1 ASSPGGARGYEQY
TRBJ1-5 TRBV5-6 ASSFRLDYSNQPQH
TRBJ2-3 TRBV18 ASSPGTTGDTQY
TRBJ1-5 TRBV27 ASSLMGLGNQPQH
TRBJ2-3 TRBV6-2/TRBV6-3 ASSPGPLAASTDTQY
TRBJ2-3 TRBV5-6 ASSLRGGDTQY
TRBJ2-2 TRBV6-6 ASSLTAPTGELF
TRBJ2-1 TRBV2 ASREERESYNEQF
TRBJ2-7 TRBV11-3 ASSPGTGAGNEQY
TRBJ2-1 TRBV27 ARSPGPHEQF
TRBJ1-2 TRBV6-5 ASSPSPYGYT
TRBJ2-5 TRBV7-9 ASSFSGQGETQY
TRBJ2-5 TRBV7-2 ASSLAGEGTQY
TRBJ1-1 TRBV7-9 ASSLGEGVAF
TRBJ2-5 TRBV6-2/TRBV6-3 ASSDTGYQETQY
TRBJ2-2 TRBV7-8 ASSLALTGGGELF
TRBJ2-7 TRBV6-5 ASSPSGPSSYEQY
TRBJ2-7 TRBV7-9 ASSASGTISYEQY
TRBJ1-2 TRBV5-8 ASSYHRALNYGYT
TRBJ1-2 TRBV28 ASSSRPGNSNYGYT
TRBJ1-5 TRBV6-5 ASSSIDRVNQPQH
TRBJ1-4 TRBV11-2 ASTSHGTGQFLEKLF
TRBJ1-1 TRBV10-3 AISESKDRNTEAF
TRBJ2-1 TRBV28 ASSLITGYNEQF
TRBJ2-1 TRBV19 ASSIVRTASNEQF
TRBJ1-2 TRBV5-4 ASSFETGFGYT
TRBJ2-5 TRBV24-1 ATSDPGPAAGGATQY
TRBJ1-2 TRBV19 ASSSRTGGNYGYT
TRBJ1-5 TRBV6-4 ASSPRGGQHQPQH
TRBJ2-1 TRBV12-5 ASGLVASLNNEQF
TRBJ1-4 TRBV7-2 ASSLAVGFQSLF
TRBJ1-2 TRBV30 AWKVGPSNYGYT
TRBJ2-3 TRBV11-2 ASSLRRGDTQY
TRBJ1-4 TRBV11-2 ASSLAVGSSNEKLF
TRBJ2-2 TRBV30 AWSVPTVRHTGELF
TRBJ2-7 TRBV11-2 ASSLLPPVGGRSYEQY
TRBJ1-6 TRBV5-4 ASSPGASGVDNSPLH
TRBJ2-2 TRBV19 ASRVTEFHAGELF
TRBJ1-2 TRBV13 ASSSLSTTGLYGYT
TRBJ2-7 TRBV30 AWSRVASNYEQY
TRBJ1-6 TRBV3-1/TRBV3-2 ASSLGRGDNSPLH
TRBJ1-1 TRBV7-9 ASSKLQGGPDTEAF
TRBJ2-7 TRBV30 ALLVISGGLQY
TRBJ1-6 TRBV2 ASGPQGGSPLH
TRBJ2-7 TRBV10-1 ASSESPVPHEQY
TRBJ1-1 TRBV3-1/TRBV3-2 ASSLTMNTEAF
TRBJ2-6 TRBV2 ASNLARRGAPGANVLT